Listed below are T cell receptor beta chains from one sample, sequenced in a study of response to subunit inactivated influenza vaccine. TCRdb independently ran MiXCR on the RT-PCR reads; one entry per CDR3 protein. This sample has some 500,000 distinct CDR3 sequences, with 15% to 20% found just once. The input for sequencing was CD4+ T cells sorted from PBMCs, taken around 25 months after vaccination. These receptors were collected from a man aged 50 to 75 who received an inactivated influenza vaccine. The CDR3 runs from the conserved cysteine through the conserved F or W. A D gene is named only where the DNA matches it firmly. Size is omitted from some rows. Given values are once, few, many or a class for expanded clones.

j_gene: TRBJ2-7; d_gene: .; abundance: few; v_gene: TRBV20-1; CDR3nt: TGCAGTGCCAGCCTGGGGTTGGAGAACGAGCAGTACTTC; CDR3aa: CSASLGLENEQYF
j_gene: TRBJ1-2; d_gene: TRBD1; abundance: many; v_gene: TRBV10-3; CDR3nt: TGTGCCATCAGTGTTGACAGGGACGGCTACACCTTC; CDR3aa: CAISVDRDGYTF
j_gene: TRBJ2-3; d_gene: .; abundance: few; v_gene: TRBV4-1; CDR3nt: TGCGCCAGCAGCCAAGATTTTGGGATATCCATCACAGATACGCAGTATTTT; CDR3aa: CASSQDFGISITDTQYF
j_gene: TRBJ2-3; d_gene: TRBD2; abundance: .; v_gene: TRBV7-2; CDR3nt: TGTGCCAGCAGCTTAGCTAGCGGGGGAGGAGATACGCAGTATTTT; CDR3aa: CASSLASGGGDTQYF
j_gene: TRBJ2-5; d_gene: TRBD1; abundance: .; v_gene: TRBV2; CDR3nt: TGTGCCAGCAGTGATTGGACAGGCCGAGAGACCCAGTACTTC; CDR3aa: CASSDWTGRETQYF
j_gene: TRBJ1-4; d_gene: TRBD1; abundance: few; v_gene: TRBV7-9; CDR3nt: TGTGCCAGCAGCTTAGACAGGGGTAAAGAAAAACTGTTTTTT; CDR3aa: CASSLDRGKEKLFF
j_gene: TRBJ2-1; d_gene: TRBD2; abundance: .; v_gene: TRBV27; CDR3nt: TGTGCCAGCAGTTTACGGGGGGGGAACTACAATGAGCAGTTCTTC; CDR3aa: CASSLRGGNYNEQFF
j_gene: TRBJ1-1; d_gene: TRBD1; abundance: .; v_gene: TRBV28; CDR3nt: TGTGCCAGCAGTCGATACAGGGGGCAGGAAGCTTTCTTT; CDR3aa: CASSRYRGQEAFF
j_gene: TRBJ2-7; d_gene: .; abundance: few; v_gene: TRBV12-3/TRBV12-4; CDR3nt: TGTGCCAGCAGTTTCCTACTAGTTGGGGAGCAGTACTTC; CDR3aa: CASSFLLVGEQYF
j_gene: TRBJ2-2; d_gene: .; abundance: few; v_gene: TRBV2; CDR3nt: TGTGCCAGCAGGAGGGATCCCGGGGAGCTGTTTTTT; CDR3aa: CASRRDPGELFF
j_gene: TRBJ2-2; d_gene: TRBD2; abundance: few; v_gene: TRBV18; CDR3nt: TGTGCCAGCTCACCTCGACTAGCGGGAGTCACCGGGGAGCTGTTTTTT; CDR3aa: CASSPRLAGVTGELFF
j_gene: TRBJ1-1; d_gene: .; abundance: .; v_gene: TRBV7-2; CDR3nt: TGTGCCAGCAGCTTAGCATTTTGGAAGGGCGGGGGGAAGAACACTGAAGCTTTCTTT; CDR3aa: CASSLAFWKGGGKNTEAFF
j_gene: TRBJ1-1; d_gene: .; abundance: .; v_gene: TRBV20-1; CDR3nt: TGCAGAGGGACCGCCATGAACACTGAAGCTTTCTTT; CDR3aa: CRGTAMNTEAFF
j_gene: TRBJ2-4; d_gene: .; abundance: .; v_gene: TRBV18; CDR3nt: TGTGCCAGCTCATTCGACCTAACTAGCTCCGGTAGCATTCAGTACTTC; CDR3aa: CASSFDLTSSGSIQYF
j_gene: TRBJ2-7; d_gene: TRBD1; abundance: many; v_gene: TRBV20-1; CDR3nt: TGCAGTGCCATTACAGGGGTTGGTTACGAGCAGTACTTC; CDR3aa: CSAITGVGYEQYF
j_gene: TRBJ1-1; d_gene: .; abundance: .; v_gene: TRBV4-2; CDR3nt: TGTGCCAGCAGCCAAGAGAAGAACACTGAAGCTTTCTTT; CDR3aa: CASSQEKNTEAFF
j_gene: TRBJ1-5; d_gene: .; abundance: .; v_gene: TRBV5-5; CDR3nt: TGTGCCAGCAGCTTATTGAGTGGTTCGGGTCAGCCCCAGCATTTT; CDR3aa: CASSLLSGSGQPQHF
j_gene: TRBJ2-7; d_gene: .; abundance: few; v_gene: TRBV7-8; CDR3nt: TGTGCCAGCAGCTTAATGTCCGGGACTTCCCGTGAGCAGTACTTC; CDR3aa: CASSLMSGTSREQYF
j_gene: TRBJ2-2; d_gene: .; abundance: .; v_gene: TRBV29-1; CDR3nt: TGCAGCGTTGGTCACGGATTGAACACCGGGGAGCTGTTTTTT; CDR3aa: CSVGHGLNTGELFF